The next 29 T cell receptor beta chains were all read from a single sample in a study of T cell repertoires in cytomegalovirus infection. TCRdb passed the reads through MiXCR, listing each CDR3 protein once. Here the sample spans about 160,000 distinct CDR3 sequences, 17% being singletons. Sample: CD8+ T cells from PBMCs. These receptors all come from a human donor in good health (CMV status not recorded). Some clones in this sample may be carry-over from other donors' samples.

This clonotype was counted a few times. The chain combines TRBV19 with TRBJ2-5; weak D call: TRBD1 (6 bases). Trimming took 9 bases from V and 5 from J, leaving 22 bases between them. Germline V lookup: CDR1 LNHDA, CDR2 SQIVND (reference sequence). CDR3 length: 15 residues. The CDR3 spells CASQRVQGDGETQYF. The CDR3 nucleotides are TGTGCCAGCCAGAGGGTACAGGGCGATGGGGAGACCCAGTACTTC.

The V and J genes are TRBV4-3 and TRBJ2-2; 10 positions agree with TRBD2. The CDR3 sequence is 17 residues long. Germline assignment: CDR1 LGHNA and CDR2 YSLEER. V lost 4 bases and J lost 0; bases outside the gene matches: 5. The CDR3 region is CASSPRSGGTNTGELFF. For the CDR3, the DNA is TGCGCCAGCAGCCCTCGTAGCGGGGGGACGAACACCGGGGAGCTGTTTTTT.

In this sample, this clonotype turned up many times. The chain carries TRBV6-1 and TRBJ1-5; TRBD1 agrees at 8 bases. The CDR3 is made up of 16 amino acids. The ends lost 0 bases at V and 8 bases at J; junction bases unmatched: 9. CDR1 MNHNS and CDR2 SASEGT come from the germline V gene. CDR3 in amino acids: CASSEARTGFLEPQHF. In DNA form, the CDR3 reads TGTGCCAGCAGTGAAGCGCGGACAGGGTTCCTGGAGCCCCAGCATTTT.

This clonotype was recorded a few times. The chain has TRBV27 and TRBJ2-5; either TRBD1 or TRBD2 may supply D (5 bases each). This CDR3 spans 14 amino acids. Between the trimmed V and J ends, which lost 8 bases and 3 bases, there was a span of 16 bases. The germline CDR1 and CDR2 sequences are MNHEY and SMNVEV (reference sequence). This chain's CDR3 is CASGDTGTKETQYF. The CDR3, as DNA: TGTGCCAGCGGCGACACCGGGACGAAAGAGACCCAGTACTTC.

The chain recombines TRBV7-9 with TRBJ2-1; 13 bases fit TRBD2. This CDR3 region has 15 residues. The ends lost 5 bases at V and 8 bases at J; junction bases unmatched: 6. Germline V lookup: CDR1 SEHNR, CDR2 FQNEAQ (reference sequence). The CDR3 region has the DNA TGTGCCAGCAGCCGGACTAGCGGGAGAGGGGATGAGCAGTTCTTC. This sequence encodes CASSRTSGRGDEQFF.

The chain has TRBV11-2 and TRBJ1-1; no definite D call. V was shortened by 8 bases and J by 3 bases, with 4 bases between the two germline ends. CDR1 is SGHAT and CDR2 is FQNNGV in the germline V gene. This CDR3 is 10 amino acids long. The CDR3 loop reads CASVYTEAFF. The CDR3 DNA reads as TGTGCCAGCGTTTACACTGAAGCTTTCTTT. Full variable domain (remainder filled in from reference TRBV11-2 and TRBJ1-1): EAGVAQSPRYKIIEKRQSVAFWCNPISGHATLYWYQQILGQGPKLLIQFQNNGVVDDSQLPKDRFSAERLKGVDSTLKIQPAKLEDSAVYLCASVYTEAFFGQGTRLTVV.

This clonotype occurred a few times. The junction departs from germline at one end; a sequencing error may be responsible. The V call is TRBV4-2, the J call TRBJ2-1; 9 bases line up with TRBD2. There are 16 residues in the CDR3. The germline V gene encodes CDR1 LGHNA and CDR2 YNFKEQ. CDR3 nucleotides: TGTGCCAGCAGCCAAGAAGCGGGGGGCTCCTACAGTGAGCAGTTCTTC. Its translation: CASSQEAGGSYSEQFF.

V and J are TRBV28 and TRBJ2-7; TRBD2 might be the D (6 bases). The CDR3 has 14 residues. Trimming shortened V by 6 bases and J by 3 bases, and 15 bases separated the two germline ends. CDR1 is MDHEN and CDR2 is SYDVKM in the germline V gene. The CDR3 here is CASRLRDSDYEQYF. The DNA for the CDR3 is TGTGCCAGCAGACTGAGGGACTCTGACTACGAGCAGTACTTC.

The table lists this clonotype with many counts. The rearrangement links TRBV19 to TRBJ2-1; 9 bases line up with TRBD2. This CDR3 contains 15 residues. CDR1 is LNHDA and CDR2 is SQIVND in the germline V gene (reference sequence). J gave up 7 bases and V 3 bases, and 7 bases lay outside the gene matches. In DNA, the CDR3 is TGTGCCAGTAGTATCGCTAGCGGGAACCGGAATGAGCAGTTCTTC. The encoded protein is CASSIASGNRNEQFF.

This clonotype was counted only a few times. The CDR3 bases are TGCAGCGCCTACGGGTCCGCGAACACCGGGGAGCTGTTTTTT. Translation: CSAYGSANTGELFF. The chain combines TRBV29-1 with TRBJ2-2; D uncertain. The CDR3 sequence is 14 residues long. V gave up 7 bases and J gave up 0 bases, with 12 bases separating them. CDR1 SQVTM and CDR2 ANQGSEA come from the germline V gene.

V is TRBV7-2 and J is TRBJ2-7; possibly TRBD1 or TRBD2 for D (5 bases each). CDR1 is SGHTA and CDR2 is FQGNSA in the germline V gene. The CDR3 extends over 12 amino acids. Trimming removed 4 bases at V and 5 bases at J, with 9 bases between. DNA for the CDR3: TGTGCCAGCAGCTATGGGACCAACGAGCAGTACTTC. Amino acid sequence: CASSYGTNEQYF.

This clonotype has only a few counts. The chain joins TRBV9 to TRBJ2-6; D uncertain. The CDR3 contains 17 residues. V was cut by 5 bases and J by 1 base, with 16 bases left in between. CDR1 is SGDLS and CDR2 is YYNGEE in the germline V gene. CDR3 loop: CASRDGTIFSGANVLTF. CDR3 sequence (DNA): TGTGCCAGCAGGGACGGCACTATCTTTTCTGGGGCCAACGTCCTGACTTTC.

The rearrangement joins TRBV2 to TRBJ2-1; 7 bases match TRBD2. The CDR3 contains 15 residues. Germline trimming cut 7 bases from V and 2 bases from J; bases unmatched to any gene: 8. Germline lookup yields CDR1 SNHLY and CDR2 FYNNEI. The CDR3 DNA reads TGTGCCAGCACCCCCGGCCTAGCGGCCTACAATGAGCAGTTCTTC. This encodes CASTPGLAAYNEQFF.

This clonotype was recorded a few times. This chain links TRBV7-9 with TRBJ2-7, with TRBD2 matching 9 bases. This CDR3 is built from 13 residues. Trimming at V came to 4 bases and at J to 5 bases, leaving 3 bases not matched to a gene. Germline V CDR1 and CDR2: SEHNR, FQNEAQ (reference sequence). The CDR3 protein is CASSYAGGNEQYF. For the CDR3, the DNA is TGTGCCAGCAGCTATGCGGGGGGGAACGAGCAGTACTTC.

This clonotype was counted only a few times. The chain joins TRBV7-6 to TRBJ2-1, with 9 bases lining up with TRBD2. J was trimmed by 5 bases and V by 2 bases; bases with no gene match: 7. Germline CDR1 is SGHVS and CDR2 is FNYEAQ. The length of the CDR3 is 16 residues. CDR3 protein: CASSLISRLADNEQFF. The CDR3 DNA sequence: TGTGCCAGCAGCTTAATCTCAAGACTAGCGGACAATGAGCAGTTCTTC.

This clonotype was seen only a few times. The chain has TRBV7-2 and TRBJ2-1, with a weak D call TRBD2 (6 bases). The germline CDR1 and CDR2 sequences are SGHTA and FQGNSA. V dropped 6 bases and J dropped 4 bases, with 19 bases sitting between them. CDR3 length: 16 residues. The CDR3 spells CASRDRGTSFYNEQFF. The DNA of the CDR3 is TGTGCCAGCAGGGACCGCGGGACGAGTTTTTACAATGAGCAGTTCTTC.

This clonotype has only a few counts. The CDR3 nucleotides are TGTGCCACAACCGGGACAGGATACAATGAGCAGTTCTTC. This sequence encodes CATTGTGYNEQFF. The V gene is TRBV15, the J gene TRBJ2-1, with TRBD1 identical over 8 bases. V lost 9 bases to trimming and J lost 4 bases; unmatched junction nucleotides: 5. Germline lookup yields CDR1 LNHNV and CDR2 YYDKDF (reference sequence). The CDR3 runs to 13 residues.

This clonotype was seen a few times. V usage is TRBV7-9 and J usage is TRBJ2-7, with D perhaps TRBD1 (5 bases). Trimming removed 6 bases from V and 4 bases from J, with 10 bases in between. The CDR3 totals 12 residues. The germline CDR1 and CDR2 sequences are SEHNR and FQNEAQ (reference sequence). The chain's CDR3 is CASSDSYYEQYF. CDR3 DNA sequence: TGTGCCAGCAGTGACAGCTATTACGAGCAGTACTTC.

The chain is built from TRBV4-3 and TRBJ2-6, with D possibly matching TRBD1 (5 bases). Trimming cost V 4 bases and J 4 bases, with 11 bases left between them. This CDR3 comprises 15 residues. Per the germline V gene, CDR1 is LGHNA and CDR2 is YSLEER. CDR3 sequence (DNA): TGCGCCAGCAGCCCGAGTCAGGGAGGGGCCAACGTCCTGACTTTC. It translates to CASSPSQGGANVLTF.

This clonotype was seen repeatedly, ten times or more. The rearrangement links TRBV7-2 to TRBJ2-7; D gene ambiguous. V was cut by 3 bases and J by 2 bases, with 8 bases left in between. This CDR3 contains 13 residues. CDR1 is SGHTA and CDR2 is FQGNSA in the germline V gene. CDR3 in DNA: TGTGCCAGCAGCTTGGCGCCAACCTACGAGCAGTACTTC. It encodes CASSLAPTYEQYF.

This clonotype showed up just a few times. V usage is TRBV10-2 and J usage is TRBJ2-1, with TRBD2 matching over 11 bases. The V segment lost 8 bases and the J segment 3 bases; nucleotides outside the gene matches: 3. The CDR3 is 14 residues long. Germline lookup yields CDR1 WSHSY and CDR2 SAAADI. CDR3 nucleotides: TGCGCCAGCGAGGGGACTAGCGGCTACAATGAGCAGTTCTTC. Protein: CASEGTSGYNEQFF.

The rearrangement uses TRBV3-1 and TRBJ2-7; 9 nucleotides align to TRBD1. V lost 0 bases to trimming and J lost 6 bases; unmatched junction nucleotides: 3. CDR3 size: 14 residues. Germline values: CDR1 LGHDT, CDR2 YNNKEL (reference sequence). CDR3 region: CASSQEQGALEQYF. CDR3 nucleotide sequence: TGTGCCAGCAGCCAAGAACAGGGGGCACTCGAGCAGTACTTC.

This clonotype appeared a few times. V is TRBV20-1 and J is TRBJ2-2; the D gene is possibly TRBD2 (6 bases). The V gene lost 1 base and the J gene lost 7 bases, with 10 bases spanning the gap. The CDR3 extends over 13 amino acids. Germline V gene sequence: CDR1 DFQATT, CDR2 SNEGSKA (reference sequence). Here the CDR3 DNA reads TGCAGTGCTAGAGGCGTCGGGAGCGGGGAGCTGTTTTTT. This sequence encodes CSARGVGSGELFF.

V and J are TRBV6-5 and TRBJ2-3; 10 bases are a match to TRBD2. Germline assignment: CDR1 MNHEY and CDR2 SVGAGI. The V segment lost 2 bases and the J segment 7 bases; nucleotides outside the gene matches: 6. CDR3 length: 15 residues. In nucleotides, the CDR3 is TGTGCCAGCAGTTACGGTAGCGGGGGGATAAATACGCAGTATTTT. Protein: CASSYGSGGINTQYF.

This clonotype showed up just a few times. The genes are TRBV7-9 and TRBJ2-1; perhaps D is TRBD1 or TRBD2 (6 bases each). Germline loops: CDR1 SEHNR, CDR2 FQNEAQ (reference sequence). V was clipped by 4 bases and J by 8 bases, with 15 bases between them. There are 14 residues in the CDR3. CDR3 residues: CASSWRDIRDEQFF. CDR3 bases: TGTGCCAGCAGCTGGCGGGACATTCGCGATGAGCAGTTCTTC.

This clonotype has more than one count but fewer than ten. V and J are TRBV5-5 and TRBJ2-2; TRBD1 is a possible D gene (6 bases). CDR1 is SGHKS, CDR2 YYEKEE, per germline (reference sequence). Trimming took 5 bases from V and 1 from J, leaving 15 bases between them. The CDR3 runs to 16 residues. The CDR3 is CASRNGQLRNTGELFF. The CDR3 bases are TGTGCCAGCAGGAATGGACAGCTTAGGAACACCGGGGAGCTGTTTTTT.

The chain couples TRBV7-8 to TRBJ2-1; either TRBD1 or TRBD2 may fit D (5 bases each). Germline CDR1 is SGHVS and CDR2 is FQNEAQ. Trimming took 3 bases from V and 5 from J, leaving 11 bases between them. There are 14 residues in the CDR3. The CDR3 reads CASSFRGPNNEQFF. The CDR3 DNA reads TGTGCCAGCAGCTTTCGGGGACCCAACAATGAGCAGTTCTTC.

This CDR3 reads CASSLGLDRRQYF. CDR3 in DNA: TGTGCCAGCAGCTTAGGACTGGACAGAAGGCAGTACTTC. V usage is TRBV11-2 and J usage is TRBJ2-7; D might be TRBD1 (6 bases). The CDR3 is made up of 13 amino acids. The ends were cut back, 1 base at V and 9 bases at J, with 13 bases in the middle. From germline, CDR1 is SGHAT and CDR2 FQNNGV.

This clonotype appeared a single time. The chain recombines TRBV29-1 with TRBJ2-7; D possibly corresponds to TRBD2 (6 bases). The CDR3 is 15 amino acids. CDR1 is SQVTM, CDR2 ANQGSEA, per germline. The V gene lost 4 bases and the J gene lost 3 bases, with 19 bases spanning the gap. The chain's CDR3 is CSVVGGDRRNYEQYF. The CDR3 coding sequence is TGCAGCGTTGTAGGCGGGGACCGTAGAAACTACGAGCAGTACTTC.